The 5 T cell receptor beta chains below all came from one sample that was sequenced in a study of T cells in women clearing cervical HPV infection. Libraries were prepared by immunoSEQ multiplex PCR; TCRdb keeps only in-frame clonotypes and omits some of them. With more than 20,000 clones in the sample, the ten largest clones hold 4.5% to 5%. The sample taken for sequencing was blood buffy coat. The receptors shown here come from a woman between 18 and 69 years old with a cervical HPV16 infection that either progressed to CIN3+ or cleared (not recorded which).

Notes on this clone: The read ends 3 residues early relative to the CDR3; the germline J gene fills the gap. The chain joins TRBV7-9 to TRBJ2-5; 8 nucleotides agree with TRBD1. The trim removed 10 bases at V and 4 bases at J, leaving 2 bases unmatched. The CDR3 totals 11 residues. The germline V gene has CDR1 SEHNR and CDR2 FQNEAQ (reference sequence). The chain's CDR3 is CATDRGETQYF. CDR3 bases read: TGTGCCACAGACAGGGGAGAGACC.

Remarks on this clone: The CDR3 end is not reached by the read, which stops 3 residues before it; the germline J gene fills it in. The V gene is TRBV4-1, the J gene TRBJ1-5; tentatively, D is TRBD1 (5 bases). The V gene lost 6 bases and the J gene lost 1 base, with 13 bases spanning the gap. Germline V gene sequence: CDR1 MGHRA, CDR2 YSYEKL. The CDR3 sequence is 15 residues long. Here the CDR3 reads CASRHRWESNQPQHF. The sequenced CDR3 bases are TGCGCCAGCAGGCACAGGTGGGAAAGCAATCAGCCC.

With respect to this clone: The CDR3 is cut off 3 residues early in the read; its end comes from the germline J gene. The rearrangement uses TRBV2 and TRBJ1-1; no firm D call. The CDR3 sequence is 13 residues long. The germline gives CDR1 SNHLY, CDR2 FYNNEI. V was clipped by 7 bases and J by 5 bases, with 14 bases between them. CDR3 DNA (partial): TGTGCCAGCAAGGCTAGCATCTTGACTGAA. Encoded protein: CASKASILTE. The entire CDR3 protein is CASKASILTEAFF.

Regarding this clone: From the germline J gene comes the end of the CDR3, since the read stops 3 residues before it. The genes are TRBV7-9 and TRBJ2-4; TRBD2 is a possible D gene (5 bases). The CDR3 totals 13 residues. Germline lookup yields CDR1 SEHNR and CDR2 FQNEAQ (reference sequence). Here the CDR3 reads CASRPPGDYGQYF. The part of the CDR3 DNA that was read is TGTGCCAGCAGGCCCCCCGGAGACTATGGT.

About this clone: The CDR3 goes on 3 residues after the read ends, and that part is filled in from the germline J gene. The rearrangement joins TRBV6-2 or TRBV6-3 to TRBJ2-3, with D tentatively TRBD2 (5 bases). Germline assignment: CDR1 MNHEY and CDR2 SVGEGT. The CDR3 contains 14 residues. The germline V and J ends were trimmed by 2 bases and 6 bases, with 12 bases remaining between them. CDR3 residues: CASSYMAGGDTQYF. The sequenced CDR3 bases are TGTGCCAGCAGTTACATGGCAGGCGGGGATACG.